This is a list of T cell receptor beta chains from one sample in a study of technical replicates of blood from a few donors. Sequenced by immunoSEQ multiplex PCR; TCRdb stores in-frame clones only, minus some. Here the sample spans 100,000 or so clones, roughly 95% being singletons. Sequencing used T cells isolated from PBMCs. The receptors were gathered from a human donor in good health. Each CDR3 is given with its conserved first and last residue. The order of the fields is D gene, V gene, J gene, CDR3 DNA, CDR3 protein. D genes are given only for firm matches.

-	TRBV29-1	TRBJ1-1	TGCAGCGTAGGGAGCACTGAAGCTTTCTTT	CSVGSTEAFF
TRBD1	TRBV30	TRBJ1-6	TGTGCCTGGAGTGTTAGCGACAGGGGGAATTCACCCCTCCACTTT	CAWSVSDRGNSPLHF
TRBD1	TRBV28	TRBJ1-5	TGTGCCAGCACCGGGACAGGTGAAAGGAATCAGCCCCAGCATTTT	CASTGTGERNQPQHF
-	TRBV19	TRBJ1-2	TGTGCCAGTGATAACAATAACTATGGCTACACCTTC	CASDNNNYGYTF
-	TRBV11-3	TRBJ1-1	TGTGCCAGCAGCTTAAATCAGGGCGAACCCTACACTGAAGCTTTCTTT	CASSLNQGEPYTEAFF
TRBD1	TRBV27	TRBJ2-7	TGTGCCAGCAGTTCACAGGGGCCCTCCTACGAGCAGTACTTC	CASSSQGPSYEQYF
-	TRBV7-9	TRBJ1-6	TGTGCCAGCAGCTTAGCGGCCCGAGGCTCCTATAATTCACCCCTCCACTTT	CASSLAARGSYNSPLHF
-	TRBV28	TRBJ1-3	TGTGCCAGCAGTAAAATCACAGGGTCTGGAAACACCATATATTTT	CASSKITGSGNTIYF
-	TRBV9	TRBJ1-5	TGTGCCAGCAGCCCTACAGGGTTTCAGCCCCAGCATTTT	CASSPTGFQPQHF
-	TRBV9	TRBJ2-3	TGTGCCAGCAGCTACCTAACGGGAGAACGAAATACAGATACGCAGTATTTT	CASSYLTGERNTDTQYF